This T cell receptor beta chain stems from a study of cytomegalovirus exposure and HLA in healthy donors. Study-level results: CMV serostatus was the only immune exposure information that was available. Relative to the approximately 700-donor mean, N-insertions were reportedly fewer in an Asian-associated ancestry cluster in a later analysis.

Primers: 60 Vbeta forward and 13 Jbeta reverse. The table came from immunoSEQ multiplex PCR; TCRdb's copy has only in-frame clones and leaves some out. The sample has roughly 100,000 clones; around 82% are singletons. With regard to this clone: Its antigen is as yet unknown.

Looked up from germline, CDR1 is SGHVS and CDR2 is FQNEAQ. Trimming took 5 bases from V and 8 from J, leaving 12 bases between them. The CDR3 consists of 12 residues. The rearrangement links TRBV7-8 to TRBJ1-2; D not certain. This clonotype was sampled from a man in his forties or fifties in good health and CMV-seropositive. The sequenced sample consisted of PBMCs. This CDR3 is CASSPYGEGYTF. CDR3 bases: TGTGCCAGCAGCCCTTACGGGGAAGGCTACACCTTC.